The 24 T cell receptor beta chains listed next were all sequenced from one sample in a study of T cell responses to AZD1222 COVID-19 vaccine. Only in-frame clones appear in the TCRdb table, and some are missing; sequencing was by immunoSEQ multiplex PCR. The table lists roughly 100,000 clones, roughly 87% of them singletons. The sample consisted of peripheral blood, taken 28 days after the second AZD1222 dose. The source of these receptors is an adult who received the AZD1222 COVID-19 vaccine.

The chain links TRBV6-2 or TRBV6-3 to TRBJ1-5; D is unresolved. The CDR3 has 16 amino acids. V gave up 8 bases and J gave up 2 bases, with 19 bases separating them. The V gene's germline CDR1 is MNHEY and CDR2 SVGEGT. The CDR3 bases are TGTGCCAGCCGCCCCTGGGGAAATCGGGGCAATCAGCCCCAGCATTTT. This translates into CASRPWGNRGNQPQHF.

The chain has TRBV21-1 and TRBJ2-6; the table's D call, TRBD2, was not checked against the DNA. TRBV21-1 constitutes a pseudogene. The CDR3 covers 18 residues. The CDR3 protein is CASSNMGGTLSGANVLTF. The CDR3, as DNA: TGTGCCAGCAGCAATATGGGGGGTACCCTCTCCGGGGCCAACGTCCTGACTTTC.

The chain is built from TRBV27 and TRBJ1-5; tentative D call: TRBD1 (6 bases). Trimming shortened V by 5 bases and J by 2 bases, and 10 bases separated the two germline ends. The CDR3 consists of 14 residues. The germline CDR1 and CDR2 sequences are MNHEY and SMNVEV (reference sequence). The CDR3 DNA reads as TGTGCCAGCAGTCCACAGGGACGCAATCAGCCCCAGCATTTT. This codes for CASSPQGRNQPQHF.

The chain has TRBV28 and TRBJ1-6; D remains unclear. V lost 3 bases, J lost 5 bases, and 8 bases lay in between. Germline V gene data show CDR1 as MDHEN and CDR2 as SYDVKM. This CDR3 comprises 14 residues. For the CDR3, the DNA is TGTGCCAGCAGTTTGAGGAGTGATAATTCACCCCTCCACTTT. Its translation: CASSLRSDNSPLHF.

The chain employs TRBV27 and TRBJ2-7; 10 bases are shared with TRBD1. Germline lookup yields CDR1 MNHEY and CDR2 SMNVEV (reference sequence). V lost 2 bases, J lost 6 bases, and 4 bases stayed unmatched. This CDR3 spans 14 amino acids. The CDR3: CASSLKGQGSEQYF. CDR3 bases: TGTGCCAGCAGTTTAAAGGGACAGGGGTCCGAGCAGTACTTC.

V usage is TRBV5-6 and J usage is TRBJ2-2; weak D call: TRBD1 (6 bases). The germline gives CDR1 SGHDT, CDR2 YYEEEE. The CDR3 runs 15 residues. Trimming removed 4 bases at V and 0 bases at J, with 10 bases between. The CDR3 nucleotides are TGTGCCAGCAGCCCAGGGACAACGAACACCGGGGAGCTGTTTTTT. Encoded protein: CASSPGTTNTGELFF. The variable domain in full, completed from reference TRBV5-6 and TRBJ2-2, reads DAGVTQSPTHLIKTRGQQVTLRCSPKSGHDTVSWYQQALGQGPQFIFQYYEEEERQRGNFPDRFSGHQFPNYSSELNVNALLLGDSALYLCASSPGTTNTGELFFGEGSRLTVL.

This clone has only one observation. The chain employs TRBV28 and TRBJ1-2, with TRBD1 matching 11 bases. This CDR3 comprises 15 residues. Germline V gene lookup returns CDR1 MDHEN and CDR2 SYDVKM. With 1 base clipped from V and 5 bases from J, the junction kept 3 bases outside the gene matches. The CDR3 here is CASSLSDRGRYGYTF. The CDR3 nucleotides are TGTGCCAGCAGTTTATCGGACAGGGGGCGGTATGGCTACACCTTC.

The chain uses TRBV2 and TRBJ1-2, with D perhaps matching TRBD1 (5 bases). In germline, CDR1 is SNHLY, CDR2 FYNNEI. The ends were cut back, 2 bases at V and 8 bases at J, with 21 bases in the middle. The CDR3 runs to 16 residues. CDR3 coding DNA: TGTGCCAGCAGTGAAAGTCAGAGGGGATTATGGGGCGGCTACACCTTC. Protein product: CASSESQRGLWGGYTF.

This rearrangement joins TRBV27 to TRBJ2-1, with TRBD2 matching over 12 bases. Trimming removed 5 bases from V and 5 bases from J; junction bases left unmatched: 16. This CDR3 region has 19 residues. Germline V CDR1 and CDR2: MNHEY, SMNVEV (reference sequence). Here the CDR3 reads CASSPIRQLLAGGDNEQFF. CDR3 sequence (DNA): TGTGCCAGCAGTCCTATACGGCAATTACTAGCGGGAGGTGACAATGAGCAGTTCTTC.

This rearrangement joins TRBV19 to TRBJ2-1, with D possibly being TRBD2 (6 bases). The CDR3 is 16 amino acids. The germline CDR1 and CDR2 sequences are LNHDA and SQIVND (reference sequence). With 3 bases removed from V and 9 bases from J, the gap between germline ends came to 21 bases. CDR3 sequence reads: CASSITSGDSFGEQFF. CDR3 in DNA: TGTGCCAGTAGTATTACTTCGGGAGATAGTTTTGGTGAGCAGTTCTTC.

This clone appeared once. The chain couples TRBV5-1 to TRBJ2-1; D remains ambiguous. V shed 0 bases and J shed 0 bases, with 10 bases lying between them. Germline assignment: CDR1 SGHRS and CDR2 YFSETQ. The CDR3 consists of 16 residues. The CDR3 spells CASSLVGPSSYNEQFF. The CDR3 DNA is TGCGCCAGCAGCTTGGTAGGGCCGAGCTCCTACAATGAGCAGTTCTTC.

V and J are TRBV11-2 and TRBJ2-7; 13 nucleotides align to TRBD2. Germline V gives CDR1 SGHAT, CDR2 FQNNGV. The CDR3 has 16 amino acids. Trimming at V came to 5 bases and at J to 1 base, leaving 5 bases not matched to a gene. The CDR3 bases are TGTGCCAGCAGCCCCGGGACTAGCGGGACGTCCTACGAGCAGTACTTC. Encoded protein: CASSPGTSGTSYEQYF.

This clone was seen just once. The V gene is TRBV5-1, the J gene TRBJ2-3, with 11 positions matching TRBD2. Germline CDR1 and CDR2: SGHRS and YFSETQ. The CDR3 runs 18 residues. J lost 0 bases, V lost 4 bases, and 10 bases had no gene match. The CDR3 loop reads CASSAGTSGTLSTDTQYF. The CDR3 bases are TGCGCCAGCAGCGCCGGGACTAGCGGAACACTCAGCACAGATACGCAGTATTTT.

The chain carries TRBV27 and TRBJ2-1; 8 bases match TRBD2. Looked up from germline, CDR1 is MNHEY and CDR2 is SMNVEV (reference sequence). This CDR3 region has 15 residues. With 3 bases clipped from V and 2 bases from J, the junction kept 3 bases outside the gene matches. CDR3 residues: CASSFDGRAYNEQFF. As DNA, the CDR3 is TGTGCCAGCAGTTTTGACGGGAGGGCCTACAATGAGCAGTTCTTC.

This clone has just a few counts. This sequence joins TRBV2 and TRBJ2-7; TRBD2 matches 11 bases. The CDR3 is 16 amino acids. The junction had 8 bases not matched to a gene; V was cut back by 5 bases and J by 2 bases. Per the germline V gene, CDR1 is SNHLY and CDR2 is FYNNEI. The CDR3 loop reads CASSTGLAVSPYEQYF. The CDR3 DNA is TGTGCCAGCAGTACGGGACTAGCGGTAAGCCCCTACGAGCAGTACTTC.

This chain links TRBV6-2 or TRBV6-3 with TRBJ1-1; 7 bases are a match to TRBD1. The CDR3 has 13 amino acids. The V and J ends lost 6 bases and 4 bases, in that order; junction bases with no gene match: 5. Germline CDR1 MNHEY, CDR2 SVGEGT. This CDR3 reads CASSLTGATEAFF. DNA for the CDR3: TGTGCCAGCAGCCTAACAGGGGCCACTGAAGCTTTCTTT.

V is TRBV5-1 and J is TRBJ2-5; 8 bases fit TRBD2. The V segment lost 3 bases and the J segment 5 bases; nucleotides outside the gene matches: 3. Looked up from germline, CDR1 is SGHRS and CDR2 is YFSETQ. CDR3 size: 13 residues. DNA of the CDR3: TGCGCCAGCAGCTCGGGAGGGGGGGAGACCCAGTACTTC. Its translation: CASSSGGGETQYF.

The chain is built from TRBV10-2 and TRBJ2-3; either TRBD1 or TRBD2 may fit D (5 bases each). The CDR3 runs to 14 residues. Germline V CDR1 and CDR2: WSHSY, SAAADI. V gave up 4 bases and J gave up 0 bases, with 8 bases separating them. CDR3 sequence (DNA): TGCGCCAGCAGTGCCGGGACCAGCACAGATACGCAGTATTTT. Residues: CASSAGTSTDTQYF.

This clone appeared a single time. V gene TRBV5-4 combines with J gene TRBJ2-7; 7 bases align to TRBD2. The CDR3 is 14 residues long. V shed 0 bases, J shed 6 bases, and the junction held 6 bases outside the gene matches. The germline gives CDR1 SGHNT, CDR2 YYREEE (reference sequence). CDR3 nucleotide sequence: TGTGCCAGCAGCTTGGGGGGACTACTCTCCGAGCAGTACTTC. Its translation: CASSLGGLLSEQYF.

This rearrangement joins TRBV19 to TRBJ2-7, with 10 bases identical to TRBD2. There are 13 residues in the CDR3. The germline gives CDR1 LNHDA, CDR2 SQIVND (reference sequence). Trimming at V came to 9 bases and at J to 2 bases, leaving 4 bases not matched to a gene. This CDR3 is CASGLADTYEQYF. The CDR3 DNA follows: TGTGCCAGCGGACTAGCGGATACCTACGAGCAGTACTTC.

This chain connects TRBV19 to TRBJ2-4, with D possibly called TRBD1 or TRBD2 (6 bases each). Germline V gene lookup returns CDR1 LNHDA and CDR2 SQIVND (reference sequence). This CDR3 comprises 13 residues. V was trimmed by 5 bases and J by 2 bases, leaving 7 bases between them. The CDR3 bases are TGTGCCAGTAGTGGGGGGCCCAAAAACATTCAGTACTTC. Residues: CASSGGPKNIQYF.

This chain joins TRBV28 and TRBJ1-1; 7 nucleotides line up with TRBD1. CDR1 and CDR2 from the germline V gene are MDHEN and SYDVKM. The CDR3 runs 14 residues. The J segment lost 5 bases and the V segment lost 8 bases, leaving 11 bases of the junction unmatched. The CDR3, as DNA: TGTGCCAGCGGTACAGGGGAGGATCGGACTGAAGCTTTCTTT. Translated, it gives CASGTGEDRTEAFF.

The genes are TRBV7-2 and TRBJ2-7; D possibly matches TRBD1 or TRBD2 (6 bases each). The CDR3 spans 14 residues. V dropped 5 bases and J dropped 2 bases, with 13 bases sitting between them. CDR1 SGHTA and CDR2 FQGNSA come from the germline V gene. The CDR3 region is CASSGAGGPYEQYF. The CDR3 nucleotides read TGTGCCAGCAGCGGGGCTGGGGGGCCCTACGAGCAGTACTTC.

The chain combines TRBV6-5 with TRBJ2-7; D possibly corresponds to TRBD2 (5 bases). Trimming pared 0 bases from V and 4 bases from J, leaving 16 bases between. The CDR3 is 16 residues long. Germline V gene sequence: CDR1 MNHEY, CDR2 SVGAGI. CDR3 DNA sequence: TGTGCCAGCAGTTACTCCGGGAACAGTGGGGTTTACGAGCAGTACTTC. The encoded protein is CASSYSGNSGVYEQYF.